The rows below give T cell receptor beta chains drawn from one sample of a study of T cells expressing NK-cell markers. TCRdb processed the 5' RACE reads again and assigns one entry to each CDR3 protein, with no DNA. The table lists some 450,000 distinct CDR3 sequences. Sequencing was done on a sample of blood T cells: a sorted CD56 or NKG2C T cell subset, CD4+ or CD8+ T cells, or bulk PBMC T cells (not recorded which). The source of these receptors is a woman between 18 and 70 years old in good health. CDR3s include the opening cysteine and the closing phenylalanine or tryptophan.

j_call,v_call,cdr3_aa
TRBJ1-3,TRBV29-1,CSAQQGNGNTIYF
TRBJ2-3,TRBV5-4,CASSPGLRSDTQYF
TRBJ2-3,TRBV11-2,CASSSGQGITDTQYF
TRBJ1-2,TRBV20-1,CSAEGRPYNYGYTF
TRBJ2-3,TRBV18,CASSPTTDTQYF
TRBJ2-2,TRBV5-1,CASQVSGELFF
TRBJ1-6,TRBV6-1,CASRRTGGRSPLHF
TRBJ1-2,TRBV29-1,CSVEDPVGFGYTF
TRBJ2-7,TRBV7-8,CASSLGDLYEQYF
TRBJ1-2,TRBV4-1,CASSPLEGAGYGYTF
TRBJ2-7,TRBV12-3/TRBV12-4,CASSPGQATYEQYF
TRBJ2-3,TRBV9,CASSVEPLAGADTQYF
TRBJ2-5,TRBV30,CAWSVVGGWETQYF
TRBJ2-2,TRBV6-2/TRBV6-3,CASSSQDRAIGELFF
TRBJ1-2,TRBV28,CASSPIETGGAVGYTF
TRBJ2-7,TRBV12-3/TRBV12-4,CASSLFGRSSGRAPYEQYF
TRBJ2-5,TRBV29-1,CSVDNPSGRYQETQYF
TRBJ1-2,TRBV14,CASSLQLWGDGYTF
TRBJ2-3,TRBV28,CASASGEFTDTQYF
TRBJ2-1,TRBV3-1,CASSQVGRQGHNEQFF
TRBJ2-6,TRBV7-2,CASSLVFLASGANVLTF
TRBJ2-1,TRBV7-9,CASSLGGLAGAAEQFF
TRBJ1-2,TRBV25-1,CASSRTGGVYGYTF
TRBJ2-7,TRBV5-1,CASSLADLADQLYEQYF
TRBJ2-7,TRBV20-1,CSARSRLAWEQYF
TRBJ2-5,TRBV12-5,CASGSSEETQYF
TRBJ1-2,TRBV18,CASREEGAINYGYTF
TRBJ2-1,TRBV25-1,CASSERPELYNEQFF
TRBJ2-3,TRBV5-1,CASSIGRIQYF
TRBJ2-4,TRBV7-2,CTSSLRGQAKNIQYF
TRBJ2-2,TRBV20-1,CSASGQANTGELFF
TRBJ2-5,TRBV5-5,CASSFSTSGKETQYF
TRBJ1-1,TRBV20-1,CSATGQGPSMNTEAFF
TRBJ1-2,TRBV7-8,CASSFGGRYGYTF
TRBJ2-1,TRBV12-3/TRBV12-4,CASSFGSTGLVGGEQFF
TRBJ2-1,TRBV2,CASSDTRGHEQFF
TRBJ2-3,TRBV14,CASSLKRPLAGDTQYF
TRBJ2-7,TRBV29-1,CSVTTGQDSYEQYF
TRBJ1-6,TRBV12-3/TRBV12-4,CASKLSGNNSPLHF
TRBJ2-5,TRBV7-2,CASSSSGTRGQETQYF
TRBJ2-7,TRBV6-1,CASRPGLLRDNEQYF
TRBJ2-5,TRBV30,CAWSGWGRGVQETQYF
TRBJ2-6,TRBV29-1,CSVAGANVLTF
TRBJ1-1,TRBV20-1,CSASNRGNTEAFF
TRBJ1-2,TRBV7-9,CASSPRTGALFYGYTF
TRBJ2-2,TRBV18,CASSQWSGTELNTGDLFF
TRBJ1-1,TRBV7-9,CASSSPGTAAFF
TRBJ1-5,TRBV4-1,CASSQTGLTQPQHF
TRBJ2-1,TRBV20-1,CSAIRAAAVSYNEQFF
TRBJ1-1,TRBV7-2,CASSLRGERSSGTEAFF
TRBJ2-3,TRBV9,CASSVGFSTDTQYF
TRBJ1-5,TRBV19,CASSDWTNQPQHF
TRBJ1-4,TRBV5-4,CASSLDRLNEKLFF
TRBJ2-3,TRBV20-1,CSAPDPRRGTSTDTQYF
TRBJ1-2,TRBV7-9,CASRFSGPNYGYTF
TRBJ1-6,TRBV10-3,CAISLTELGSPLHF
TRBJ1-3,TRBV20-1,CSARFVPGNTIYF
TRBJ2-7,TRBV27,CASSLRRNYEQYF